This T cell receptor beta chain was profiled in a study of T-cell reconstitution after alpha-beta-depleted transplantation in children. Library preparation (for TCRbeta) was performed with unique molecular identifiers. TCRdb reprocessed the PCR reads with MiXCR, giving one entry per CDR3 protein. The sample consists of hundreds of thousands of distinct CDR3 sequences, more than 15% of them appearing once. This clonotype was counted between two and nine times. This material consisted of PBMCs, mostly from graft donor cells, taken 360 days after TCRalphabeta/CD19-depleted stem cell transplant. This receptor was obtained from a male patient aged 2 to 10 who had a stem cell transplant for acute lymphoblastic leukemia, so the T cells may come from the graft donor.

The CDR3 DNA sequence: TGCAGTGCTAGGACCCGAGGGACAGGGAACTACGAGCAGTACTTC. Translating gives CSARTRGTGNYEQYF. This sequence joins TRBV20-1 and TRBJ2-7, with 9 positions matching TRBD1. The CDR3 spans 15 residues. Germline lookup yields CDR1 DFQATT and CDR2 SNEGSKA (reference sequence). The junction had 9 bases not matched to a gene; V was cut back by 3 bases and J by 3 bases.